This T cell receptor beta chain emerged from a study of blood T cells in healthy people across ages. The V end was cut by 6 bases, the J end by 8 bases, with 16 bases between. Germline-derived CDR1 and CDR2 are SGHVS and FQNEAQ. The CDR3 contains 14 residues. Then a second PCR, running roughly 7 to 11 cycles, was carried out with a sample-barcoded 5' primer and a J-beta primer mix. TCRdb re-called the 5' RACE reads with MiXCR, one entry per CDR3 protein. The sample shows some 1,000,000 distinct CDR3 sequences, roughly a quarter of them seen only once. Findings and caveats of the study: Changes in expanded clonotypes were possibly confounded, as the CMV status of donors was unknown.

This clonotype was detected a few times. The antigen is unknown. These data were likewise used in another study, on T cells of mothers and their children. As that report states: An overlap that was slightly higher, though non-significant, was seen in related mother-child pairs versus unrelated pairs.

V is TRBV7-8 and J is TRBJ1-4; possibly TRBD1 for D (6 bases). The receptor comes from a girl aged 2 to 9 in good health. Sequencing input: blood. The CDR3 reads CASSPTGTLEKLFF. CDR3 DNA sequence: TGTGCCAGCAGTCCAACAGGGACACTCGAAAAACTGTTTTTT.